Presented here are 22 T cell receptor beta chains from one specimen sequenced in a study of post-analysis software for immune sequencing data. Findings and limits, study-wide: Elevated frequency relative to controls characterized about 5 TRBV segments in patients, TRBV5-6, TRBV5-1 and TRBV20-1 among them.

TCR beta cDNA libraries included unique molecular identifiers. TCRdb re-called the PCR reads through MiXCR, storing one row per CDR3 protein. The sample carries about 820,000 distinct CDR3 sequences, roughly 50% recorded once. The antigens of these receptors remain unknown. The sequencing input was blood. Receptor source: a girl under 18 with multiple sclerosis.

The chain has TRBV7-2 and TRBJ1-1; unclear D gene. Germline assignment: CDR1 SGHTA and CDR2 FQGNSA. V was shortened by 1 base and J by 6 bases, with 9 bases between the two germline ends. The CDR3 is 13 amino acids. CDR3 loop: CASSLGGVPEAFF. CDR3 coding DNA: TGTGCCAGCAGCTTAGGAGGAGTCCCTGAAGCTTTCTTT.

The chain's CDR3 is CASSLLPGVGLAGVNEQFF. As DNA, the CDR3 is TGTGCCAGCAGCTTACTCCCGGGGGTCGGGCTAGCGGGAGTCAATGAGCAGTTCTTC. The J gene is TRBJ2-1, the V gene TRBV7-8; 10 nucleotides agree with TRBD2. V shed 2 bases and J 6 bases; nucleotides not matched to a gene: 16. CDR3 length: 19 residues. Germline loops: CDR1 SGHVS, CDR2 FQNEAQ. The full variable domain, rest sourced from reference TRBV7-8 and TRBJ2-1, is GAGVSQSPRYKVAKRGQDVALRCDPISGHVSLFWYQQALGQGPEFLTYFQNEAQLDKSGLPSDRFFAERPEGSVSTLKIQRTQQEDSAVYLCASSLLPGVGLAGVNEQFFGPGTRLTVL.

V is TRBV9 and J is TRBJ2-5; D gene unclear. The assigned J gene may be wrong: the sequence end matches TRBJ2-7 better. Germline CDR1 is SGDLS and CDR2 is YYNGEE. CDR3 length: 15 residues. The CDR3 region is CASSVSPGLPYEQYF. CDR3 DNA sequence: TGTGCCAGCAGCGTAAGTCCAGGCCTCCCCTACGAGCAGTACTTC.

This chain uses TRBV12-5 with TRBJ1-2; D not certain. CDR1 LGHNT and CDR2 FRNRAP come from the germline V gene. V lost 5 bases and J lost 2, with 9 bases in between. This CDR3 is built from 13 residues. CDR3 nucleotides: TGTGCTAGTGGTCTCGACGGAAACTATGGCTACACCTTC. Protein sequence: CASGLDGNYGYTF.

This chain uses TRBV20-1 with TRBJ1-2, with D unresolved. The CDR3 is 11 residues long. Germline-derived CDR1 and CDR2 are DFQATT and SNEGSKA (reference sequence). Trimming stripped 6 bases from V and 8 bases from J, with 13 bases between. This CDR3 is CSASWAWGYTF. In DNA form, the CDR3 reads TGCAGTGCCTCGTGGGCATGGGGCTACACCTTC.

The rearrangement uses TRBV12-3 or TRBV12-4 and TRBJ1-4; D is undetermined. The V gene lost 6 bases and the J gene lost 5 bases, with 16 bases spanning the gap. CDR3 length: 15 amino acids. CDR3 region: CASSLGPGWNEKLFF. The CDR3, as DNA: TGTGCCAGCAGCTTGGGCCCGGGCTGGAATGAAAAACTGTTTTTT.

About this clonotype itself: A read error may account for a junction end that differs from germline. The chain links TRBV7-7 to TRBJ2-5; D tentatively reads TRBD1 or TRBD2 (6 bases each). The end of the DNA fits TRBJ2-7 better, so the J call may be wrong. The CDR3 runs 15 residues. CDR1 and CDR2 (germline): SSHAT, FNYEAQ (reference sequence). The CDR3 loop reads CASSLGSPGANEQYF. The CDR3, as DNA: TGTGCTAGCAGCTTAGGTTCTCCGGGGGCGAACGAGCAGTACTTC.

A few counts support this clonotype. V usage is TRBV6-5 and J usage is TRBJ2-3; 7 positions agree with TRBD1. The ends lost 5 bases at V and 2 bases at J; junction bases unmatched: 7. The CDR3 is 15 residues long. Germline assignment: CDR1 MNHEY and CDR2 SVGAGI. CDR3 in amino acids: CASSPRQGLTDTQYF. For the CDR3, the DNA is TGTGCCAGCAGTCCCAGACAGGGTCTCACAGATACGCAGTATTTT.

The rearrangement links TRBV12-3 or TRBV12-4 to TRBJ2-7; no firm D call. CDR3 length: 13 amino acids. Between the trimmed V and J ends, which lost 3 bases and 5 bases, there was a span of 11 bases. In DNA form, the CDR3 reads TGTGCCAGCAGTTTCCCCGGGCACAACGAGCAGTACTTC. It codes for CASSFPGHNEQYF.

This clonotype was detected only a few times. CDR3 in amino acids: CASSQDQGTSGIVGLNEQFF. Here the CDR3 DNA reads TGTGCCAGCAGCCAAGATCAGGGGACTAGCGGGATAGTTGGGTTGAATGAGCAGTTCTTC. V gene TRBV3-1 combines with J gene TRBJ2-1, with 13 bases lining up with TRBD2. The J segment lost 7 bases and the V segment lost 0 bases, leaving 15 bases of the junction unmatched. Germline-derived CDR1 and CDR2 are LGHDT and YNNKEL (reference sequence). The CDR3 length is 20 residues.

DNA of the CDR3: TGTGCCAGCAGCTTAACCGGACTAGGAGACCAAAACATTCAGTACTTC. Translation gives CASSLTGLGDQNIQYF. This chain connects TRBV7-3 to TRBJ2-4, with 7 bases that match TRBD2. V lost 0 bases to trimming and J lost 5 bases; unmatched junction nucleotides: 7. Germline CDR1 is SGHTA and CDR2 is FQGTGA. CDR3 length: 16 residues.

This chain joins TRBV7-9 and TRBJ2-1; D is ambiguous. The length of the CDR3 is 12 residues. Germline lookup yields CDR1 SEHNR and CDR2 FQNEAQ (reference sequence). V was trimmed by 5 bases and J by 6 bases, leaving 8 bases between them. The CDR3 sequence is CASSKPSNEQFF. DNA of the CDR3: TGTGCCAGCAGCAAGCCCAGCAATGAGCAGTTCTTC.

J is TRBJ1-6 and V is TRBV4-1; D perhaps matches TRBD1 (6 bases). Germline CDR1 reads MGHRA; CDR2 reads YSYEKL. The CDR3 is 15 amino acids. Trimming stripped 0 bases from V and 7 bases from J, with 10 bases between. The CDR3 DNA sequence: TGCGCCAGCAGCCAAGATTTTACAGGGAATTCACCCCTCCACTTT. Protein product: CASSQDFTGNSPLHF.

This clonotype has a single count. V gene TRBV12-5 combines with J gene TRBJ2-3, with 7 nucleotides matching TRBD1. Germline V gene data show CDR1 as LGHNT and CDR2 as FRNRAP. This CDR3 is 15 amino acids long. V trimming: 4 bases; J trimming: 6 bases; junction bases outside the gene matches: 10. The CDR3 protein is CASGWMTGTRDTQYF. The CDR3 nucleotides are TGTGCTAGTGGTTGGATGACAGGGACGAGGGATACGCAGTATTTT.

This clonotype came up a few times. V is TRBV7-8 and J is TRBJ1-4; D unclear. Germline V gene data show CDR1 as SGHVS and CDR2 as FQNEAQ. V was shortened by 2 bases and J by 7 bases, with 8 bases between the two germline ends. This CDR3 spans 13 amino acids. CDR3 in amino acids: CASSLQFVEKLFF. The CDR3 DNA follows: TGTGCCAGCAGCTTACAGTTTGTTGAAAAACTGTTTTTT.

The chain is built from TRBV5-1 and TRBJ2-5, with 12 bases fitting TRBD2. Germline CDR1 reads SGHRS; CDR2 reads YFSETQ. The CDR3 is made up of 18 amino acids. V trimming: 0 bases; J trimming: 3 bases; junction bases outside the gene matches: 9. Here the CDR3 DNA reads TGCGCCAGCAGCTTGGCTAGCGGGAGGGTACATCCCGAAGAGACCCAGTACTTC. It is translated as CASSLASGRVHPEETQYF.

The chain uses TRBV7-6 and TRBJ2-7, with D possibly matching TRBD2 (5 bases). CDR3 length: 14 amino acids. Germline V lookup: CDR1 SGHVS, CDR2 FNYEAQ. Trimming took 0 bases from V and 4 from J, leaving 10 bases between them. The CDR3 DNA reads TGTGCCAGCAGCTTAGCTACTAGTTGGTACGAGCAGTACTTC. It codes for CASSLATSWYEQYF.

This chain links TRBV29-1 with TRBJ2-1; tentative D call: TRBD2 (5 bases). Trimming removed 7 bases from V and 5 bases from J, with 18 bases in between. Looked up from germline, CDR1 is SQVTM and CDR2 is ANQGSEA. The CDR3 runs to 14 residues. CDR3 protein: CSGGPSPSNNEQFF. The CDR3 nucleotides are TGCAGCGGCGGACCTAGCCCTTCGAACAATGAGCAGTTCTTC.

The V call is TRBV6-1, the J call TRBJ2-3, with D unresolved. CDR1 is MNHNS and CDR2 is SASEGT in the germline V gene. V was pared by 11 bases and J by 4 bases, with 16 bases between. There are 13 residues in the CDR3. CDR3 protein: CAANRVAADTQYF. The CDR3 coding sequence is TGTGCCGCAAATCGTGTCGCGGCAGATACGCAGTATTTT.

For the CDR3, the DNA is TGCAGCGTTCTGACAGGCGTGTACGAGCAGTACTTC. It translates to CSVLTGVYEQYF. The J gene is TRBJ2-7, the V gene TRBV29-1; D may be TRBD1 (6 bases). This CDR3 contains 12 residues. Trimming removed 5 bases from V and 4 bases from J, with 12 bases in between. The germline V gene encodes CDR1 SQVTM and CDR2 ANQGSEA.

This clonotype was seen more than once but under ten times. This chain uses TRBV12-5 with TRBJ1-2; 10 nucleotides match TRBD1. The CDR3 runs 15 residues. The ends lost 3 bases at V and 8 bases at J; junction bases unmatched: 9. CDR1 and CDR2 from the germline V gene are LGHNT and FRNRAP. CDR3 nucleotides: TGTGCTAGTGGTTTCCCCAGGGGACAGGGGATCGGCTACACCTTC. Its protein is CASGFPRGQGIGYTF. The whole variable domain, filled in from reference TRBV12-5 and TRBJ1-2, reads DARVTQTPRHKVTEMGQEVTMRCQPILGHNTVFWYRQTMMQGLELLAYFRNRAPLDDSGMPKDRFSAEMPDATLATLKIQPSEPRDSAVYFCASGFPRGQGIGYTFGSGTRLTVV.

The J gene is TRBJ2-1, the V gene TRBV7-7; TRBD1 aligns across 7 bases. CDR1 and CDR2 from the germline V gene are SSHAT and FNYEAQ (reference sequence). The CDR3 runs 15 residues. V lost 1 base to trimming and J lost 10 bases; unmatched junction nucleotides: 10. The CDR3, as DNA: TGTGCCAGCAGCTTAGGGGCGACAGGGTCGGGGGAGCAGTTCTTC. Translation: CASSLGATGSGEQFF.